The T cell receptor beta chain described here comes from a study of control samples from healthy donors and cancer patients. The table came from immunoSEQ multiplex PCR; TCRdb's copy has only in-frame clones and leaves some out. This table holds some 48,000 clones, over 90% found once. The germline CDR1 and CDR2 sequences are SGDLS and YYNGEE. V was trimmed by 0 bases and J by 4 bases, leaving 22 bases between them. The CDR3 covers 18 residues. About this clone: Additional DNA sequences in this sample encode the identical CDR3.

The TCR was taken from a woman aged 50 to 65 with head and neck cancer. Sample: PBMCs. The chain recombines TRBV9 with TRBJ1-1; a weak D match, TRBD1 (6 bases). CDR3 DNA: TGTGCCAGCAGCGTAGAGGGAGGGGGGCCCCTGGGGGGCACTGAAGCTTTCTTT. Translated: CASSVEGGGPLGGTEAFF.